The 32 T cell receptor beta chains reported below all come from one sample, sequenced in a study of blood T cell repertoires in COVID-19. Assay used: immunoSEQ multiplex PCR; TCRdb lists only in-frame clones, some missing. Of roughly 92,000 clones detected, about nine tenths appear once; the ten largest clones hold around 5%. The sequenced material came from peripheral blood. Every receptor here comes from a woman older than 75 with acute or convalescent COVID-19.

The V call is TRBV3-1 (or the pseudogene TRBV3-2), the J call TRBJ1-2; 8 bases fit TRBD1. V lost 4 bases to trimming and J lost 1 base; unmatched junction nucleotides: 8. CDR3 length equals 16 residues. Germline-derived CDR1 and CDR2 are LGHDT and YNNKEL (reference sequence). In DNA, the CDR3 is TGTGCCAGCAGCCTTCGGACAGGGCTTATTAACTATGGCTACACCTTC. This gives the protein CASSLRTGLINYGYTF.

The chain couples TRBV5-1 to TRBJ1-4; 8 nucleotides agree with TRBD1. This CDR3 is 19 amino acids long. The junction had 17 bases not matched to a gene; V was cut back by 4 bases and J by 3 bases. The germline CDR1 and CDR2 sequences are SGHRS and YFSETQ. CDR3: CASSRQGRARVDSNEKLFF. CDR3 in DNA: TGCGCCAGCAGCCGACAGGGGCGGGCCCGGGTAGACTCTAATGAAAAACTGTTTTTT.

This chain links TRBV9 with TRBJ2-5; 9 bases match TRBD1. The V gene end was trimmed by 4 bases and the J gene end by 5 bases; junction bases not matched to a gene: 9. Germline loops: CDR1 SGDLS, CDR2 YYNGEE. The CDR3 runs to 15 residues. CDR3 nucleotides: TGTGCCAGCAGCACCACCACCGGGACAGGGGAGACCCAGTACTTC. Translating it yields CASSTTTGTGETQYF.

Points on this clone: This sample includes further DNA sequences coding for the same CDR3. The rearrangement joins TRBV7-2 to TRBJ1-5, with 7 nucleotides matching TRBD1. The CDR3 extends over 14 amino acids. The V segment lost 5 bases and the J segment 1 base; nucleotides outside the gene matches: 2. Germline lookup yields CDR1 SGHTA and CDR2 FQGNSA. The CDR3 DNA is TGTGCCAGCAGCCTGGGACAGAGCAATCAGCCCCAGCATTTT. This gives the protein CASSLGQSNQPQHF.

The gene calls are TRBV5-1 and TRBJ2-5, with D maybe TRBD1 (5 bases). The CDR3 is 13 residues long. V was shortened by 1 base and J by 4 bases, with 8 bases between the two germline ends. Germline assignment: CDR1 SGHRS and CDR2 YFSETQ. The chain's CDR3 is CASSLSGPETQYF. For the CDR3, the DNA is TGCGCCAGCAGCTTGTCAGGGCCAGAGACCCAGTACTTC.

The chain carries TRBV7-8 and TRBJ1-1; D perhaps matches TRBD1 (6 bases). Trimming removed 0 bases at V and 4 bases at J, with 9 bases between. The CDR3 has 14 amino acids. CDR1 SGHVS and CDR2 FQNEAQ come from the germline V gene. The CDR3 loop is CASSLATGRTEAFF. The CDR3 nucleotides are TGTGCCAGCAGCTTAGCAACAGGGCGCACTGAAGCTTTCTTT.

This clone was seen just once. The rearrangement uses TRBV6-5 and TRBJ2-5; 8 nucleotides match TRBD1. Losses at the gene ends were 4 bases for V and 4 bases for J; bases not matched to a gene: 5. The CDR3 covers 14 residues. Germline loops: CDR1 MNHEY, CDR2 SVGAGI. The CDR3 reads CASSSPGGRETQYF. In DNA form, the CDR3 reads TGTGCCAGCAGTTCGCCAGGGGGCAGAGAGACCCAGTACTTC.

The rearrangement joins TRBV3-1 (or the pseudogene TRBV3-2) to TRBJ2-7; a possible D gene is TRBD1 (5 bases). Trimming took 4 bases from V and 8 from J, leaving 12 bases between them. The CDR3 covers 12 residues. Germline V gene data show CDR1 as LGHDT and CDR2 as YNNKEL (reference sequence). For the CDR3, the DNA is TGTGCCAGCAGCCCCAGGGCTGACCAGCAGTACTTC. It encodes CASSPRADQQYF.

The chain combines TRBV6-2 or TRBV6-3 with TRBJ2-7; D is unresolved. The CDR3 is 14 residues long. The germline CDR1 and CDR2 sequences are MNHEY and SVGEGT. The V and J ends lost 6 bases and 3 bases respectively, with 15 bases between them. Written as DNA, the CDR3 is TGTGCCAGCAGCCGACCGCGGTTTGACTACGAGCAGTACTTC. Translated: CASSRPRFDYEQYF.

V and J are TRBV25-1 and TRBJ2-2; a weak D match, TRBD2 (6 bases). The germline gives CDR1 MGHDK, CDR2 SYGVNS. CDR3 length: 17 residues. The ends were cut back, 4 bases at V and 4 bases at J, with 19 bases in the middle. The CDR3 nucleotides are TGTGCCAGCAGTGTCCCTGGGAAGGGCGGGACCACCGGGGAGCTGTTTTTT. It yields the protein CASSVPGKGGTTGELFF.

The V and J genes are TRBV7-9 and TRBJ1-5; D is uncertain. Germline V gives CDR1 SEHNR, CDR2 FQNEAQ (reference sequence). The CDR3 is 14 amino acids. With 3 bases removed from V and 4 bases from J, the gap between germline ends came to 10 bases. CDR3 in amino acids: CASSFSSGNQPQHF. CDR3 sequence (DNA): TGTGCCAGCAGCTTCTCGTCAGGTAATCAGCCCCAGCATTTT. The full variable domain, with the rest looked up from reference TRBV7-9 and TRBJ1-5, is DTGVSQNPRHKITKRGQNVTFRCDPISEHNRLYWYRQTLGQGPEFLTYFQNEAQLEKSRLLSDRFSAERPKGSFSTLEIQRTEQGDSAMYLCASSFSSGNQPQHFGDGTRLSIL.

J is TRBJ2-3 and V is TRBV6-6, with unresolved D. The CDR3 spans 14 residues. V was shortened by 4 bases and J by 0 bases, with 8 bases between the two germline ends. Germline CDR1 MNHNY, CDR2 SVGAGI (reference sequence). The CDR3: CASSWRSSTDTQYF. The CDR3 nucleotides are TGTGCCAGCAGTTGGCGGAGTAGCACAGATACGCAGTATTTT.

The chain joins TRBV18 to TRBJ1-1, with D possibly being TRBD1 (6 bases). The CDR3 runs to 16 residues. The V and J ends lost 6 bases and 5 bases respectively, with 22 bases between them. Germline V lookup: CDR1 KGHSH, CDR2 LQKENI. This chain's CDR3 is CASSLNSGGLGTEAFF. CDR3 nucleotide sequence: TGTGCCAGCTCCCTCAACTCGGGGGGGCTTGGGACTGAAGCTTTCTTT.

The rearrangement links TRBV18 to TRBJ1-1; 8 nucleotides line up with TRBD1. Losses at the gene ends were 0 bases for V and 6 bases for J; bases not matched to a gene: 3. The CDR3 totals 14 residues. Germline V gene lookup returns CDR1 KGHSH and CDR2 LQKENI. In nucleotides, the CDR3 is TGTGCCAGCTCACCACCGGACAGGGACCCTGAAGCTTTCTTT. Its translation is CASSPPDRDPEAFF.

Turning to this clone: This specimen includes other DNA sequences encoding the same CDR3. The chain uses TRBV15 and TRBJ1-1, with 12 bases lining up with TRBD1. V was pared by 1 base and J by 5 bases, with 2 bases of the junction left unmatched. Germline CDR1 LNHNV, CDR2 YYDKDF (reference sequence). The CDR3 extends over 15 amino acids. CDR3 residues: CATSRGGQGATEAFF. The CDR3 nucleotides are TGTGCCACCAGCAGAGGGGGACAGGGGGCAACTGAAGCTTTCTTT.

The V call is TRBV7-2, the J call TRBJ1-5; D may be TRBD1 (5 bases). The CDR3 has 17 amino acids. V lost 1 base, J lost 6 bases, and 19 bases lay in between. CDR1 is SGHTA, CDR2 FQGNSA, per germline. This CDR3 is CASSLVQGGGPGQPQHF. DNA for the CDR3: TGTGCCAGCAGCTTAGTGCAGGGAGGAGGGCCGGGTCAGCCCCAGCATTTT.

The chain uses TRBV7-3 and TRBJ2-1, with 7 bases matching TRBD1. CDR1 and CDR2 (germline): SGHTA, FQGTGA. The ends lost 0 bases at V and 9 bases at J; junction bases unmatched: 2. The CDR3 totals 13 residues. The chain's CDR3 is CASSLTHRGEQFF. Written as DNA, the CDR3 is TGTGCCAGCAGCTTAACGCACAGGGGTGAGCAGTTCTTC.

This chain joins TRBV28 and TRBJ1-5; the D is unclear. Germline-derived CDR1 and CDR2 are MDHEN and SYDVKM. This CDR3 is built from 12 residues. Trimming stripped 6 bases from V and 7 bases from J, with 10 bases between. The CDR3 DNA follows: TGTGCCAGCAGGGCAGGTGAACAGCCCCAGCATTTT. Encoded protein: CASRAGEQPQHF.

CDR3 sequence: CASSPSQNTEAFF. The CDR3 DNA sequence: TGTGCCAGCAGCCCATCCCAGAACACTGAAGCTTTCTTT. The chain couples TRBV7-9 to TRBJ1-1; D gene ambiguous. This CDR3 has 13 residues. V lost 5 bases and J lost 1, with 8 bases in between. Per the germline V gene, CDR1 is SEHNR and CDR2 is FQNEAQ (reference sequence).

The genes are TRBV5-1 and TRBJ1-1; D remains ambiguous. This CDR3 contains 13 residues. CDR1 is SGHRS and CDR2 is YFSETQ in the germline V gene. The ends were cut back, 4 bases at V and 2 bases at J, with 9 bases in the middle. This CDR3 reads CASSLGSNTEAFF. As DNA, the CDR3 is TGCGCCAGCAGCCTAGGCAGCAACACTGAAGCTTTCTTT.

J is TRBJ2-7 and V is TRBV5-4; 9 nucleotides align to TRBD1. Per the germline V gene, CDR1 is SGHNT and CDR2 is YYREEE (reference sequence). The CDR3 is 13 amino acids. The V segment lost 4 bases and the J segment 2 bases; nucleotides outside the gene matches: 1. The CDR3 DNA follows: TGTGCCAGCAGCCGGGACAGGGCCTACGAGCAGTACTTC. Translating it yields CASSRDRAYEQYF.

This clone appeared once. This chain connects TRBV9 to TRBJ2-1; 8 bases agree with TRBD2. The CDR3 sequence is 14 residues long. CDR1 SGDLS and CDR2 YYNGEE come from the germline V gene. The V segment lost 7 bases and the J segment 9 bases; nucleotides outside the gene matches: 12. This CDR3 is CASDGGAQSSEQFF. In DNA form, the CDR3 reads TGTGCCAGCGACGGGGGGGCTCAATCCAGTGAGCAGTTCTTC.

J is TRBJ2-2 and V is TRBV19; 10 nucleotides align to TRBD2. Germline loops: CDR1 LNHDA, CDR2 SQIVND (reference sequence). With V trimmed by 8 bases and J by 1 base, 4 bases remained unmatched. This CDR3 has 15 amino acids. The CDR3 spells CASRTSGLNTGELFF. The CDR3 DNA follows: TGTGCCAGTCGGACTAGCGGCTTGAACACCGGGGAGCTGTTTTTT.

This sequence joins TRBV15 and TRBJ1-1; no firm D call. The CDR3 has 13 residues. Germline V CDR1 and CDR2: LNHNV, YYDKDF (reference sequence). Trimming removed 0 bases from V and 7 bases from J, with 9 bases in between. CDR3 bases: TGTGCCACCAGCAGAGACAGGCAAAGTGAAGCTTTCTTT. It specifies CATSRDRQSEAFF.

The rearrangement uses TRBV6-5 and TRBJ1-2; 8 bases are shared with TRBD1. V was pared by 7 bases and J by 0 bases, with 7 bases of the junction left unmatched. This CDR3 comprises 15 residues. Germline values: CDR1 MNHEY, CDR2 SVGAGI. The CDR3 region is CASKIQGATNYGYTF. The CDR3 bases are TGTGCCAGCAAAATTCAGGGGGCGACTAACTATGGCTACACCTTC.

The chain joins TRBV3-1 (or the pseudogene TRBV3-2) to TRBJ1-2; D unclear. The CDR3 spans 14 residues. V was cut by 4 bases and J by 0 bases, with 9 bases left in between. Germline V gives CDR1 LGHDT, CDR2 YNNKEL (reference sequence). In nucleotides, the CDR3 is TGTGCCAGCAGCCGGAGCGAATCTAACTATGGCTACACCTTC. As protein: CASSRSESNYGYTF.

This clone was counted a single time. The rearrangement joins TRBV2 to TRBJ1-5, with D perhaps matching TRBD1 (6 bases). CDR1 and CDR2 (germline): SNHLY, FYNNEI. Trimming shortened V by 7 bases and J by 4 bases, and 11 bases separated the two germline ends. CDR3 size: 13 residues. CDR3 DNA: TGTGCCAGCAAAGGGACACCTAATCAGCCCCAGCATTTT. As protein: CASKGTPNQPQHF.

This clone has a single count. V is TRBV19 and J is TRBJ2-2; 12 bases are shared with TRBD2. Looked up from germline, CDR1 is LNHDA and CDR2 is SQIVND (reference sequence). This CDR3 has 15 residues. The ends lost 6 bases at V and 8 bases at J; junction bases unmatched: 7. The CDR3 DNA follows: TGTGCCAGTAGGCGGGCTAGCGGGGGGGCAGGGGAGCTGTTTTTT. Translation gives CASRRASGGAGELFF.

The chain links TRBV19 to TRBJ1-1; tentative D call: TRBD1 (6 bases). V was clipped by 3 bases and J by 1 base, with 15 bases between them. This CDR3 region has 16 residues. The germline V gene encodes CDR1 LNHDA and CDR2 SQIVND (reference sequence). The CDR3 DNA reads TGTGCCAGTAGTATGAGGTTGGGGGCAGGGAACACTGAAGCTTTCTTT. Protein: CASSMRLGAGNTEAFF.

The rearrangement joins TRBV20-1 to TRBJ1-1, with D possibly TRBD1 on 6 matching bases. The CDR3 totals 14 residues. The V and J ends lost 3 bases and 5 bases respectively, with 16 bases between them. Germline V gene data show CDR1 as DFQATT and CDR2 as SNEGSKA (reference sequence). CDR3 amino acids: CSASNREIGTEAFF. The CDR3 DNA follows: TGCAGTGCTAGTAACAGGGAAATCGGGACTGAAGCTTTCTTT.

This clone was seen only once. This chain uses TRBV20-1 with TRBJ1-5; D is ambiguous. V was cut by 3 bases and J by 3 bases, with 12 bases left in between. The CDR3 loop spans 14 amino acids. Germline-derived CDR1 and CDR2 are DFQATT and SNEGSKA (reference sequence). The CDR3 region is CSASQDGFNQPQHF. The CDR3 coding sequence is TGCAGTGCTAGTCAAGACGGGTTCAATCAGCCCCAGCATTTT.

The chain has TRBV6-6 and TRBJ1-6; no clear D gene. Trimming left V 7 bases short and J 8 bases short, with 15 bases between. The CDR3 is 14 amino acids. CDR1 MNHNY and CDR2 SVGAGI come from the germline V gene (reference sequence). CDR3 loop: CASNLPRRDSPLHF. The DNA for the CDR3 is TGTGCCAGCAACTTACCGAGACGGGATTCACCCCTCCACTTT.